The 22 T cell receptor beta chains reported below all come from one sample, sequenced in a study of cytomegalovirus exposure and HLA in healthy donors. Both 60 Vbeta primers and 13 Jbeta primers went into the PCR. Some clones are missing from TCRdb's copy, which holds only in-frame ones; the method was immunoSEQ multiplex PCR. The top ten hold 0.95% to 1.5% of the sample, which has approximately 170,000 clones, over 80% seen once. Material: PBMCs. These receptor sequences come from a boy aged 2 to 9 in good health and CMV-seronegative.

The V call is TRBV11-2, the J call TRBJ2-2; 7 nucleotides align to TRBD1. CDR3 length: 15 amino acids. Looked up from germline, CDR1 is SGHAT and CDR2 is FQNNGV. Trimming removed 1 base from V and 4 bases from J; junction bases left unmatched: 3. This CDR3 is CASSLVPGGTGELFF. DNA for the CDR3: TGTGCCAGCAGCTTAGTCCCAGGGGGCACCGGGGAGCTGTTTTTT.

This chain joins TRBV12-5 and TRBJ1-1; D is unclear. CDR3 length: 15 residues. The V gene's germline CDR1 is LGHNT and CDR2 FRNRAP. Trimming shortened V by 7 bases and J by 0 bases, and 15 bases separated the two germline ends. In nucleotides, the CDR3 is TGTGCTAGTGCCACCATCCGGTTCATGAACACTGAAGCTTTCTTT. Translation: CASATIRFMNTEAFF.

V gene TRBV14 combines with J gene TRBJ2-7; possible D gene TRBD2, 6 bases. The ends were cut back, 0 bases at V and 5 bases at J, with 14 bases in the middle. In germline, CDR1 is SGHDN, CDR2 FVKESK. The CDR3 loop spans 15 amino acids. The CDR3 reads CASSQEMGGEHEQYF. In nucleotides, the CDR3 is TGTGCCAGCAGCCAAGAAATGGGGGGAGAACACGAGCAGTACTTC.

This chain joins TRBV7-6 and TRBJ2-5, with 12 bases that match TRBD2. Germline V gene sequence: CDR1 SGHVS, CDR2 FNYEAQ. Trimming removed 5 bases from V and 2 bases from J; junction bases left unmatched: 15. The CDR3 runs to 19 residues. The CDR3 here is CASSPRTSGNTDLQETQYF. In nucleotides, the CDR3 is TGTGCCAGCAGCCCCCGGACTAGCGGGAACACAGACCTACAAGAGACCCAGTACTTC.

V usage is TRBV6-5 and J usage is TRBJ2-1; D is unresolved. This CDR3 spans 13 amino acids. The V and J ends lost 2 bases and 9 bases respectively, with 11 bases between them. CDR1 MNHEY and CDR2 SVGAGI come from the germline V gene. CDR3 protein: CASSYARGREQFF. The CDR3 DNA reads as TGTGCCAGCAGTTACGCCCGTGGGCGTGAGCAGTTCTTC.

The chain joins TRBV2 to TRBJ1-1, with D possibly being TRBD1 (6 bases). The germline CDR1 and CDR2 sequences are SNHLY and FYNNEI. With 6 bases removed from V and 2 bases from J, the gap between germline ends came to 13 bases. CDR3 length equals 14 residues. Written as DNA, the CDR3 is TGTGCCAGCAGCAGAGGGGGGGGAAACACTGAAGCTTTCTTT. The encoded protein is CASSRGGGNTEAFF.

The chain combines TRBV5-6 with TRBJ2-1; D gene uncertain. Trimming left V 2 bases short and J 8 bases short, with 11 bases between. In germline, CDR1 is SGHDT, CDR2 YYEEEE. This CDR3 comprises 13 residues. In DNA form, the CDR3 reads TGTGCCAGCAGCTTCCTTGGTAGAGATGAGCAGTTCTTC. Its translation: CASSFLGRDEQFF.

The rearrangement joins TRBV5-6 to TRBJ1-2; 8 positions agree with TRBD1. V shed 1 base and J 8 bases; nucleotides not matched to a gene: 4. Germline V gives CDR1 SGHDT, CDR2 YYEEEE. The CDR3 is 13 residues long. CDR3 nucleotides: TGTGCCAGCAGCTTGCGGACAGGGTTAGGCTACACCTTC. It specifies CASSLRTGLGYTF.

CDR3 in amino acids: CASSYRGGDTGELFF. The CDR3 DNA reads as TGTGCCAGCAGTTACCGGGGAGGGGACACCGGGGAGCTGTTTTTT. V gene TRBV6-5 combines with J gene TRBJ2-2, with TRBD2 matching 7 bases. Germline V gene lookup returns CDR1 MNHEY and CDR2 SVGAGI. V lost 2 bases, J lost 3 bases, and 3 bases stayed unmatched. CDR3 size: 15 residues.

CDR3 DNA: TGCGCCAGCAGCTTGGATGGGCTAGCGGGATTATACGAGCAGTACTTC. Amino acid sequence: CASSLDGLAGLYEQYF. This chain connects TRBV5-1 to TRBJ2-7; 9 nucleotides line up with TRBD2. The CDR3 runs 16 residues. Germline V gene lookup returns CDR1 SGHRS and CDR2 YFSETQ. V was clipped by 0 bases and J by 4 bases; unmatched bases: 8.

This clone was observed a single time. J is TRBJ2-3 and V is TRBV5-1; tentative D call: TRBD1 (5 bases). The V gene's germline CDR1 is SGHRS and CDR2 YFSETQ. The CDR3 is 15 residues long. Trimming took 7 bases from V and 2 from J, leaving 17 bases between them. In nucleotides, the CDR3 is TGCGCCAGCTCAGTTTTGGGGCACACCACAGATACGCAGTATTTT. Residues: CASSVLGHTTDTQYF.

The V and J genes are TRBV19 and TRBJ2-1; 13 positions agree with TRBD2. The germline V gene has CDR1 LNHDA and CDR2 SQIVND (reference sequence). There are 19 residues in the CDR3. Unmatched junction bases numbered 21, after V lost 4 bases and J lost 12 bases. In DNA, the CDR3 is TGTGCCAGTAGTAAATTAGGACAGGGAGGACTAGCGGGAGTTTCTGGGCAGTTCTTC. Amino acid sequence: CASSKLGQGGLAGVSGQFF.

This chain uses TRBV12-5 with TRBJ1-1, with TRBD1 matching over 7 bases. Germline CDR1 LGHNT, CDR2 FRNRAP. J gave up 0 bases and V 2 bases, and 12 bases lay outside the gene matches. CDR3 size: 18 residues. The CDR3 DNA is TGTGCTAGTGGTTTGCCCCGGACAGGACTCTGGGTGAACACTGAAGCTTTCTTT. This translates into CASGLPRTGLWVNTEAFF.

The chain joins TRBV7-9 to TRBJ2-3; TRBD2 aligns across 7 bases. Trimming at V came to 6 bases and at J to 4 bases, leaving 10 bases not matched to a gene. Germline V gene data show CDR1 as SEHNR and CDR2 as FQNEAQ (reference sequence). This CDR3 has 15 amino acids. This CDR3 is CASSPTSPKADTQYF. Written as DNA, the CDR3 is TGTGCCAGCAGTCCGACTAGCCCTAAGGCAGATACGCAGTATTTT.

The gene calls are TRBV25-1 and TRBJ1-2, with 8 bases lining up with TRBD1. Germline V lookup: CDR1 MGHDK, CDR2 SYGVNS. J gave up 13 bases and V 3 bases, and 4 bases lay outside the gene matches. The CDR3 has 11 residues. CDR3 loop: CASSDHRGATF. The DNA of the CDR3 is TGTGCCAGCAGTGACCACAGGGGGGCCACCTTC.

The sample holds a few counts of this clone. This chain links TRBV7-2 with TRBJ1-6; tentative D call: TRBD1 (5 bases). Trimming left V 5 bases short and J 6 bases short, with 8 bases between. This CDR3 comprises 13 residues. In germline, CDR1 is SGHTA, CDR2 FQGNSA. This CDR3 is CASSTGPNSPLHF. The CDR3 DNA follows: TGTGCCAGCAGCACAGGCCCTAATTCACCCCTCCACTTT.

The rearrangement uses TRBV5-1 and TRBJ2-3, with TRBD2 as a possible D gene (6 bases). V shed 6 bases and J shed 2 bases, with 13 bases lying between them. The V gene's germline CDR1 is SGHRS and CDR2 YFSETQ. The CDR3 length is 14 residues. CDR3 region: CASTSGEVTDTQYF. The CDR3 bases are TGCGCCAGCACCTCGGGGGAGGTCACAGATACGCAGTATTTT. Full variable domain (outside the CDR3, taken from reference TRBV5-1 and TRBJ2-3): KAGVTQTPRYLIKTRGQQVTLSCSPISGHRSVSWYQQTPGQGLQFLFEYFSETQRNKGNFPGRFSGRQFSNSRSEMNVSTLELGDSALYLCASTSGEVTDTQYFGPGTRLTVL.

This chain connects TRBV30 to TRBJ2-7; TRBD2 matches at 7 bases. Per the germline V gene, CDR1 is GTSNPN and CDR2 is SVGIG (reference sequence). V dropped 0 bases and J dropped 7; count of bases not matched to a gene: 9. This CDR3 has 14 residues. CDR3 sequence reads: CAWSVGPGLGEQYF. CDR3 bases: TGTGCCTGGAGTGTAGGTCCCGGACTAGGTGAGCAGTACTTC.

Here the CDR3 reads CASRERQATNEKLFF. CDR3 coding DNA: TGTGCCAGCAGGGAACGACAGGCAACTAATGAAAAACTGTTTTTT. The chain is built from TRBV27 and TRBJ1-4; a possible D gene is TRBD1 (6 bases). CDR1 is MNHEY, CDR2 SMNVEV, per germline (reference sequence). V was trimmed by 6 bases and J by 0 bases, leaving 11 bases between them. This CDR3 contains 15 residues.

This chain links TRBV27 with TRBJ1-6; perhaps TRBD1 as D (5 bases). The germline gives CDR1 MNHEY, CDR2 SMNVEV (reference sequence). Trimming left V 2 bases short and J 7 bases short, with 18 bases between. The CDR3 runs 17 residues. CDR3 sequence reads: CASSLGSGVGTNSPLHF. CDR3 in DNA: TGTGCCAGCAGTTTAGGGTCGGGGGTTGGTACGAATTCACCCCTCCACTTT.

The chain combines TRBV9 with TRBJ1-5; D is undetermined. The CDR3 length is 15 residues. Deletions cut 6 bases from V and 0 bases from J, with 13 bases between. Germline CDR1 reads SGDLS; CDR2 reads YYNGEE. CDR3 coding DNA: TGTGCCAGCAACCGGGGAGCGGATAGCAATCAGCCCCAGCATTTT. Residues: CASNRGADSNQPQHF.

The CDR3 DNA reads TGTGCCAGCAGCTTGTTCCCTGAGGGTCAGCCCCAGCATTTT. Translation gives CASSLFPEGQPQHF. This chain links TRBV5-6 with TRBJ1-5; D is ambiguous. Deletions cut 1 base from V and 6 bases from J, with 11 bases between. This CDR3 spans 14 amino acids. Germline CDR1 is SGHDT and CDR2 is YYEEEE.